This T cell receptor (beta chain) was retrieved from a study of Graves' ophthalmopathy and Graves' hyperthyroidism (dated by TCRdb to the late 2010s). With respect to the entire study: Peripheral blood was collected before any treatment was given, at the time of initial diagnosis. TCR beta repertoire signatures were used to distinguish Graves' ophthalmopathy from Graves' hyperthyroidism and to predict progression to ophthalmopathy. In total, 135 blood samples were TCR-sequenced: 40 to 45 ophthalmopathy, some 75 hyperthyroidism and around 17 hyperthyroidism-to-ophthalmopathy patients. To explore V-J signatures distinguishing ophthalmopathy from hyperthyroidism, a discovery set of about a hundred patients (roughly 45 ophthalmopathy, 57 stable hyperthyroidism) was enrolled. An independent validation cohort was composed of 18 hyperthyroidism patients and 15 to 17 patients who later progressed from hyperthyroidism to ophthalmopathy. In more than five hyperthyroidism patients, the T-cell repertoires found in thyroid tissue were compared with those found in blood. Following sample collection, hyperthyroidism patients were given methimazole at a starting dose of 30 mg daily, and ophthalmopathy patients were given high-dose intravenous methylprednisolone. The roughly 100 discovery patients were randomly divided into training and test sets at a 7:3 ratio.

Results the study describes overall, beyond this receptor: In validation, the model predicted ophthalmopathy progression with about 71% sensitivity and approximately 78% specificity; some 13 predicted patients were CT-confirmed with GO in a median of approximately six months. Among expanded thyroid clonotypes with frequency above 0.001, most also showed up in blood, which suggests that blood repertoires may reflect the thyroid immune response. In cross-validation, the 13-signature model distinguished ophthalmopathy from stable hyperthyroidism with approximately 88% sensitivity and approximately 81% specificity, and in the test set the corresponding values were roughly 78% and 74%. No statistical method was used to predetermine the sample size, and group allocation was not hidden from the investigators.

This clonotype was detected ten times or more. No cognate antigen has been identified for it. No much larger clonotype is one base removed from it; base qualities were not supplied. TCR beta CDR3 regions were amplified from RNA transcripts for repertoire sequencing. HTBI primers and the Qiagen OneStep RT-PCR kit were used in a first-round RT-PCR, which was followed by a second-round multiplex PCR, size selection and purification. Libraries were sequenced paired-end with 100 bp reads on an Illumina HiSeq2000. The paper's processing steps were these. SOAPnuke was used to process the reads, removing any read that contained adapters or uncalled bases, had a mean Phred below 15, or lacked an exact match to the constant primer or identifier. COPE v1.2.5 was used to merge high-quality paired reads. Unique nucleotide sequences were defined as clonotypes and aligned to IMGT TRB V, D and J references using MiTCR v1.1. The analysis was limited to V-J combinations with a frequency above 0.0001, which together covered over 99% of the repertoires. For each V-J combination, a TCR clonal expansion and chaos score was defined as F50 clonal expansion divided by the chaos observed in the TCRdist matrix. Welch's t-statistics and random forest were used to narrow the features down to about a dozen V-J combinations, which were then fed into a naive Bayes classifier. The Morisita-Horn index was used to measure how similar the thyroid and blood repertoires were. TCRdb cleaned the public reads at Q25 with fastp, built clones with MiXCR and kept in-frame beta chains. Each entry merges the rows of one CDR3 protein and shows their most common DNA and genes. TCRdb assigned the V and J calls; the authors' analysis was not used. Counted in this sample were some 380,000 distinct CDR3 sequences; approximately 15% of them appeared once. Jointly, the top ten make up 7% of the sample.

The CDR3 goes from the cysteine to the phenylalanine over 14 residues. The entry retains the CDR3 DNA only, 42 bases that are in frame from base 1. The V end loses 3 bases and the J end loses 3 bases, and a stretch of 11 bases separates them. Reading the germline V gene (reference sequence) gives CDR1 MNHEY and CDR2 SMNVEV. A patient counted as having stable hyperthyroidism if there was no progression to ophthalmopathy within 18 months of follow-up. Hyperthyroidism patients were newly diagnosed, with disease duration under 2 months, and aged 18 to 65 years. Patients were excluded if they had other autoimmune diseases, uncontrolled infections, pregnancy or lactation. Diagnosis relied on clinical symptoms, serum thyroxine, TRAb, thyroid ultrasound and orbital computed tomography. Using Ficoll-Paque density gradient centrifugation, PBMCs were isolated from 10 ml of fresh peripheral blood. Total RNA was extracted with Trizol reagent and quality-checked on an Agilent 2100 Bioanalyzer.

Input material: peripheral blood. The receptor chain draws on TRBV27 and TRBJ1-1, and the D gene may be TRBD1, 6 bases matching. This TCR was sampled from a woman younger than 35 with stable Graves' hyperthyroidism. Donor details come from another sample of the same person, matched by shared clones. The CDR3 is CASSFPGGYTEAFF. The DNA sequence is given as TGTGCCAGCAGTTTCCCCGGGGGCTACACTGAAGCTTTCTTT.